The 25 T cell receptor beta chains reported below all come from one sample, sequenced in a study of T cell changes during pregnancy in multiple sclerosis. Profiled with immunoSEQ multiplex PCR; TCRdb holds only in-frame clones, not every one. Counted here are roughly 51,000 clones, 85% to 95% occurring once; the ten biggest clones make up about 5.5%. This specimen was CD8+ T cells from peripheral blood mononuclear cells, taken before pregnancy. Receptors were obtained from a female donor with multiple sclerosis, enrolled in a pregnancy study.

This rearrangement joins TRBV2 to TRBJ2-7; tentatively, D is TRBD2 (5 bases). The CDR3 runs 15 residues. Trimming removed 3 bases from V and 2 bases from J, with 14 bases in between. Germline CDR1 is SNHLY and CDR2 is FYNNEI. CDR3 sequence reads: CASSDLRTGTYEQYF. The DNA of the CDR3 is TGTGCCAGCAGTGATCTAAGGACGGGAACCTACGAGCAGTACTTC.

The chain employs TRBV19 and TRBJ1-4; 11 bases fit TRBD1. Germline CDR1 is LNHDA and CDR2 is SQIVND (reference sequence). Trimming took 5 bases from V and 8 from J; bases not matched to a gene: 10. CDR3 length equals 16 residues. The CDR3 DNA sequence: TGTGCCAGTAGTCCGCGGACAGGGGGCCTCATGGAAAAACTGTTTTTT. Residues: CASSPRTGGLMEKLFF. Full variable domain (missing parts from reference TRBV19 and TRBJ1-4): DGGITQSPKYLFRKEGQNVTLSCEQNLNHDAMYWYRQDPGQGLRLIYYSQIVNDFQKGDIAEGYSVSREKKESFPLTVTSAQKNPTAFYLCASSPRTGGLMEKLFFGSGTQLSVL.

The chain combines TRBV7-9 with TRBJ2-3; 13 bases align to TRBD2. Germline lookup yields CDR1 SEHNR and CDR2 FQNEAQ (reference sequence). The trim removed 4 bases at V and 2 bases at J, leaving 3 bases unmatched. The CDR3 has 16 residues. The CDR3 sequence: CASSYGLAGVTDTQYF. In nucleotides, the CDR3 is TGTGCCAGCAGCTATGGACTAGCGGGAGTCACAGATACGCAGTATTTT. Looking up the rest from reference TRBV7-9 and TRBJ2-3 gives the full variable domain: DTGVSQNPRHKITKRGQNVTFRCDPISEHNRLYWYRQTLGQGPEFLTYFQNEAQLEKSRLLSDRFSAERPKGSFSTLEIQRTEQGDSAMYLCASSYGLAGVTDTQYFGPGTRLTVL.

V gene TRBV14 combines with J gene TRBJ2-1, with 10 bases matching TRBD2. The CDR3 is made up of 15 amino acids. V shed 1 base, J shed 6 bases, and the junction held 3 bases outside the gene matches. The V gene's germline CDR1 is SGHDN and CDR2 FVKESK. The CDR3 is CASSQGGTSANEQFF. In DNA form, the CDR3 reads TGTGCCAGCAGCCAAGGCGGGACTAGCGCCAATGAGCAGTTCTTC.

V and J are TRBV7-2 and TRBJ2-7; 9 bases align to TRBD1. Per the germline V gene, CDR1 is SGHTA and CDR2 is FQGNSA. V gave up 6 bases and J gave up 6 bases; unmatched junction bases: 12. The CDR3 has 15 residues. This CDR3 is CASRPLQGAIVEQYF. The CDR3 DNA sequence: TGTGCCAGCAGGCCCCTACAGGGGGCTATTGTCGAGCAGTACTTC.

This chain uses TRBV10-2 with TRBJ1-2; D is unresolved. CDR3 length equals 14 residues. Germline assignment: CDR1 WSHSY and CDR2 SAAADI. With 4 bases removed from V and 1 base from J, the gap between germline ends came to 10 bases. The CDR3 sequence: CASSGLSGNYGYTF. Here the CDR3 DNA reads TGCGCCAGCAGTGGCCTCTCCGGTAACTATGGCTACACCTTC.

The table lists this clone with a count of one. V is TRBV4-1 and J is TRBJ1-6; unclear D gene. The V and J ends lost 4 bases and 10 bases respectively, with 20 bases between them. In germline, CDR1 is MGHRA, CDR2 YSYEKL. This CDR3 has 16 residues. CDR3 loop: CASSPGASERRSPLHF. CDR3 DNA sequence: TGCGCCAGCAGCCCCGGAGCGTCCGAAAGGCGATCACCCCTCCACTTT.

The chain links TRBV4-1 to TRBJ1-1; TRBD1 aligns across 8 bases. Germline V gene lookup returns CDR1 MGHRA and CDR2 YSYEKL. This CDR3 spans 15 amino acids. Losses at the gene ends were 2 bases for V and 3 bases for J; bases not matched to a gene: 5. The CDR3, as DNA: TGCGCCAGCAGCCAACAGGGGGCCGGGTACACTGAAGCTTTCTTT. Translated: CASSQQGAGYTEAFF.

The chain has TRBV27 and TRBJ2-7; 9 nucleotides align to TRBD2. After removal of 4 bases from V and 7 bases from J, the junction contained 11 bases not matched to a gene. The CDR3 is made up of 15 amino acids. The V gene's germline CDR1 is MNHEY and CDR2 SMNVEV (reference sequence). This chain's CDR3 is CASSSRGGGEREQYF. CDR3 nucleotide sequence: TGTGCCAGCAGTTCCCGCGGCGGGGGGGAGAGAGAGCAGTACTTC.

V usage is TRBV27 and J usage is TRBJ2-7, with unresolved D. The ends were cut back, 2 bases at V and 6 bases at J, with 11 bases in the middle. CDR3 size: 13 residues. The germline V gene encodes CDR1 MNHEY and CDR2 SMNVEV (reference sequence). The CDR3 sequence is CASSLLDSGEQYF. The CDR3 DNA follows: TGTGCCAGCAGTTTACTAGATTCGGGCGAGCAGTACTTC.

V gene TRBV7-9 combines with J gene TRBJ2-1, with D perhaps TRBD1 (6 bases). The CDR3 sequence is 17 residues long. Trimming removed 6 bases from V and 5 bases from J, with 23 bases in between. The germline CDR1 and CDR2 sequences are SEHNR and FQNEAQ (reference sequence). The CDR3 DNA reads TGTGCCAGCAGGCAAAAACAGGGAACTGCGGTCGACAATGAGCAGTTCTTC. This translates into CASRQKQGTAVDNEQFF.

The rearrangement links TRBV6-6 to TRBJ1-1, with D hard to call. There are 13 residues in the CDR3. The V and J ends lost 4 bases and 4 bases respectively, with 10 bases between them. Germline loops: CDR1 MNHNY, CDR2 SVGAGI (reference sequence). The CDR3 nucleotides read TGTGCCAGCAGTTGGAGGGAGGGCACTGAAGCTTTCTTT. Translated: CASSWREGTEAFF.

The chain links TRBV21-1 to TRBJ2-1; the table's D call TRBD1 went unverified against the DNA. TRBV21-1 is labeled a pseudogene. This CDR3 is built from 14 residues. CDR3 bases: TGTGCCAGCAACAGGGGCCCCTCCTACAATGAGCAGTTCTTC. It codes for CASNRGPSYNEQFF.

V gene TRBV4-3 combines with J gene TRBJ2-2, with D tentatively TRBD2 (6 bases). CDR1 and CDR2 from the germline V gene are LGHNA and YSLEER. V lost 2 bases to trimming and J lost 7 bases, with 11 bases between them. CDR3 length: 14 residues. In DNA, the CDR3 is TGCGCCAGCAGCCAAACGGATAGCGGCGGGGAGCTGTTTTTT. Protein product: CASSQTDSGGELFF.

This clone has just one count. The chain combines TRBV19 with TRBJ2-1; 13 bases map to TRBD2. CDR1 is LNHDA, CDR2 SQIVND, per germline (reference sequence). The V gene end was trimmed by 6 bases and the J gene end by 4 bases; junction bases not matched to a gene: 6. This CDR3 has 16 residues. CDR3 nucleotide sequence: TGTGCCAGTAGCCCATGGACTAGCGGGAGATACAATGAGCAGTTCTTC. It yields the protein CASSPWTSGRYNEQFF.

The V and J genes are TRBV21-1 and TRBJ2-7; no DNA check was done on the table's D call, TRBD1. TRBV21-1 is given as a pseudogene. CDR3 length: 16 amino acids. The CDR3 DNA is TGTGCCAGCAGCAAAGACAGGGGGTTATCGGGGCACGAGCAGTACTTC. Residues: CASSKDRGLSGHEQYF.

The rearrangement uses TRBV10-2 and TRBJ2-5, with 9 nucleotides matching TRBD2. Germline CDR1 and CDR2: WSHSY and SAAADI. The CDR3 runs to 16 residues. With 2 bases clipped from V and 4 bases from J, the junction kept 8 bases outside the gene matches. For the CDR3, the DNA is TGCGCCAGCAGTGAGGGCGGGAGGGCCGGAGTAGAGACCCAGTACTTC. It yields the protein CASSEGGRAGVETQYF.

The chain has TRBV9 and TRBJ2-7; D may be TRBD1 (6 bases). V was clipped by 0 bases and J by 1 base, with 8 bases between them. The CDR3 runs to 14 residues. CDR1 SGDLS and CDR2 YYNGEE come from the germline V gene. For the CDR3, the DNA is TGTGCCAGCAGCGTAGAGGGACATTCCTACGAGCAGTACTTC. Translation: CASSVEGHSYEQYF.

With regard to this clone: In the same sample, other DNA sequences code for this CDR3. CDR3 nucleotides: TGTGCCAGCAGCTTAGGACTAGCGCCAAATGAGCAGTTCTTC. Amino acids: CASSLGLAPNEQFF. The chain uses TRBV5-4 and TRBJ2-1, with 9 bases lining up with TRBD2. Germline CDR1 is SGHNT and CDR2 is YYREEE (reference sequence). Trimming removed 2 bases from V and 7 bases from J; junction bases left unmatched: 4. The CDR3 runs 14 residues.

This clone was counted a few times. The chain has TRBV4-1 and TRBJ1-5; 9 positions match TRBD1. With V trimmed by 1 base and J by 0 bases, 4 bases remained unmatched. The CDR3 has 17 residues. Germline CDR1 reads MGHRA; CDR2 reads YSYEKL. The CDR3 DNA is TGCGCCAGCAGCCAAGGTGGGACAGGGATTAGCAATCAGCCCCAGCATTTT. Protein product: CASSQGGTGISNQPQHF.

This chain links TRBV27 with TRBJ2-3, with 7 bases matching TRBD2. Germline V gene lookup returns CDR1 MNHEY and CDR2 SMNVEV (reference sequence). With V trimmed by 2 bases and J by 4 bases, 6 bases remained unmatched. The CDR3 spans 15 residues. The CDR3 protein is CASSLAGVVADTQYF. The DNA of the CDR3 is TGTGCCAGCAGTTTAGCGGGAGTGGTTGCAGATACGCAGTATTTT.

The chain uses TRBV6-1 and TRBJ2-7; 7 positions match TRBD1. The CDR3 length is 13 residues. CDR1 is MNHNS, CDR2 SASEGT, per germline. The ends lost 6 bases at V and 1 base at J; junction bases unmatched: 3. Here the CDR3 DNA reads TGTGCCAGCAGGGAGACAGGGTCCTACGAGCAGTACTTC. This translates into CASRETGSYEQYF.

The V call is TRBV27, the J call TRBJ2-7, with D perhaps matching TRBD2 (6 bases). CDR1 and CDR2 (germline): MNHEY, SMNVEV (reference sequence). V gave up 6 bases and J gave up 1 base, with 13 bases separating them. This CDR3 is built from 14 residues. CDR3 protein: CASRTGLLSYEQYF. CDR3 DNA sequence: TGTGCCAGCAGGACGGGACTGCTTTCCTACGAGCAGTACTTC.

This clone has a handful of counts. The gene calls are TRBV7-9 and TRBJ2-2, with 10 bases matching TRBD1. The junction had 1 base not matched to a gene; V was cut back by 3 bases and J by 3 bases. The CDR3 runs to 15 residues. Germline CDR1 reads SEHNR; CDR2 reads FQNEAQ (reference sequence). In DNA form, the CDR3 reads TGTGCCAGCAGCTTTGGGACAGGGGACACCGGGGAGCTGTTTTTT. Protein product: CASSFGTGDTGELFF.

The chain has TRBV29-1 and TRBJ1-2; D unclear. The CDR3 consists of 12 residues. The V gene's germline CDR1 is SQVTM and CDR2 ANQGSEA. Trimming pared 3 bases from V and 1 base from J, leaving 6 bases between. The CDR3 region is CSVESFNYGYTF. As DNA, the CDR3 is TGCAGCGTTGAGTCCTTTAACTATGGCTACACCTTC.